This TCR beta chain was identified during a study of OX40 agonist ivuxolimab in advanced cancers. Looking at the study overall: Ivuxolimab, which targeted the costimulatory receptor OX40 (CD134), was an agonistic, fully human IgG2 monoclonal antibody. Intravenous ivuxolimab was administered to patients every 2 weeks at six dose levels: 0.01, 0.1, 0.3, 1.5, 3 and 10 mg/kg. The paper reports the monotherapy dose-escalation portion (N ≈ 50 patients) of the phase I ivuxolimab trial. Patients were allowed to have had prior anti-PD-1, anti-PD-L1 or anti-CTLA-4 therapy, and 40% to 45% of the dose-escalation patients had been treated with checkpoint inhibitors. Partial responses occurred in three dose-escalation patients: two with cutaneous melanoma and one with hepatocellular carcinoma. The purpose of peripheral TCRbeta sequencing was to test whether ivuxolimab changed TCR sequence diversity and led to clonal T-cell expansion. A male proportion of around 83% and a mean age of 60 years, ranging from about 20 to 80, were recorded for the dose-escalation cohort. Among the approximately 50 dose-escalation patients, around 19 had hepatocellular carcinoma, some 15 melanoma, 9 renal cell carcinoma and 9 head and neck cancer. Here is what the overall study found, with its caveats: Low levels of normalized T-cell clonal expansion were also shown by some nonresponding patients. At doses from 0.1 to 3.0 mg/kg, clonal expansion was seen in both CD4+ and CD8+ blood T cells between baseline and week 6. After ivuxolimab, more expanded clones were found on average in CD8+ T cells than in CD4+ T cells. The antigen specificity of the clonally expanded peripheral T cells was not determined. Partial responders in the 0.1-3.0 mg/kg groups had among the lowest normalized peripheral clonal expansion, especially among CD8+ T cells.

Genomic DNA was isolated from the sorted cells so that the TCRbeta CDR3 region could be sequenced. The immunoSEQ Assay was used to sequence the TCRbeta CDR3 regions. Imported from immuneACCESS, the table was reduced by TCRdb to in-frame sequences with V and J called. These copies leave out some clones; in studies compared against another copy, an unresolved V gene accounts for under half, and the cause of the remainder is not known. This sample gives 20,000 to 25,000 clones in total; 80% to 85% of them show up just once. Of the sample, less than 25% falls within the top ten clones. The trial excluded patients who had a history of autoimmune disease or were on systemic immunosuppression. Peripheral blood for TCR sequencing was collected from all dose cohorts at baseline, on cycle 4 day 1, and on cycle 7 day 1. The samples were taken from a phase I, first-in-human, multicenter, open-label dose-escalation trial of ivuxolimab. Adults with locally advanced or metastatic melanoma, renal cell, hepatocellular, or head and neck squamous cell carcinoma were enrolled in the trial. Before TCR sequencing, CD4+ T cells and CD8+ T cells from peripheral blood were sorted into separate populations.

Comment on this clone: Its target antigen remains unknown. No clone much larger than this one lies a single base away; base qualities are absent.

Specimen: CD4+ or CD8+ T cells sorted from blood, collected in a trial of the OX40 agonist ivuxolimab. The clonotype originates from an adult with an advanced solid tumor such as melanoma, head and neck, liver or kidney cancer.

The CDR3 in this case is CASRVGDWDIGEQYF. The nucleotides are TGTGCCAGCAGAGTAGGGGATTGGGATATCGGGGAGCAGTACTTC. The chain is encoded by TRBV6-1 joined to TRBJ2-7, and perhaps TRBD1 as D gene, on 5 matching bases. V is clipped by 6 bases and J by 7 bases, and the sequence between their germline boundaries is 22 bases long. CDR1 and CDR2 (MNHNS, SASEGT) derive from the germline V gene. The CDR3 starts with the cysteine, ends with the phenylalanine, and has 15 residues. This entry keeps only the CDR3 DNA: 45 bases, framed from base 1.